Described below is a single TCR beta chain sequence and its context. This entry belongs to a study of preoperative IRX-2 immunotherapy in early breast cancer. Treatment defined: preoperative locoregional IRX-2 cytokine immunotherapy. Samples came from a phase Ib trial of preoperative locoregional IRX-2 cytokine immunotherapy. Repertoires were generated with immunoSEQ multiplex PCR, while TCRdb's copy carries only in-frame clones and drops some. Of 25,000 to 30,000 clones detected, around 80% appear once; the ten largest clones hold less than 7%. V trimming: 2 bases; J trimming: 5 bases; junction bases outside the gene matches: 8. This CDR3 contains 15 residues.

The source is a human donor with breast cancer. This specimen consisted of lymph node tissue, obtained after IRX-2 immunotherapy. The rearrangement links TRBV23-1 to TRBJ2-7; the match to TRBD2 covers 8 bases. TRBV23-1 is reported as an ORF; its role is uncertain. The CDR3 DNA follows: TGCGCCAGCAGTCAACTTAGCGGGGTAAGACACGAGCAGTACTTC. Amino acids: CASSQLSGVRHEQYF.